What follows are 14 T cell receptor beta chains derived from one specimen sequenced in a study of T-cell reconstitution after alpha-beta-depleted transplantation in children. A TCRbeta library incorporating unique molecular identifiers was prepared. TCRdb itself ran the PCR reads through MiXCR, one entry per CDR3 protein. The data contain a few hundred thousand distinct CDR3 sequences, roughly 13% of them singletons. Material: PBMCs, mostly from graft donor cells, obtained 360 days after TCRalphabeta/CD19-depleted stem cell transplant. Source of these receptors: a male patient younger than 18 who had a stem cell transplant for acute myeloid leukemia, so the T cells may come from the graft donor.

There are many counts of this clonotype. The genes are TRBV6-2 or TRBV6-3 and TRBJ2-1; 7 positions match TRBD2. The CDR3 covers 14 residues. CDR1 MNHEY and CDR2 SVGEGT come from the germline V gene. V trimming: 6 bases; J trimming: 4 bases; junction bases outside the gene matches: 6. The CDR3 here is CASRTGGSYNEQFF. The CDR3 nucleotides read TGTGCCAGCAGGACGGGAGGATCATACAATGAGCAGTTCTTC.

This clonotype was counted a few times. The chain recombines TRBV11-2 with TRBJ2-7, with 7 nucleotides matching TRBD2. The CDR3 extends over 15 amino acids. Germline V lookup: CDR1 SGHAT, CDR2 FQNNGV. After removal of 1 base from V and 0 bases from J, the junction contained 3 bases not matched to a gene. CDR3 coding DNA: TGTGCCAGCAGCTTAGTACTAGCGATCTCCTACGAGCAGTACTTC. This sequence encodes CASSLVLAISYEQYF.

This sequence joins TRBV29-1 and TRBJ2-7; 9 bases are shared with TRBD1. Germline CDR1 is SQVTM and CDR2 is ANQGSEA. The CDR3 contains 13 residues. Germline trimming cut 5 bases from V and 3 bases from J; bases unmatched to any gene: 5. For the CDR3, the DNA is TGCAGCGTTCGGACAGGGGAAAGCTACGAGCAGTACTTC. It yields the protein CSVRTGESYEQYF.

This clonotype was detected ten times or more. V gene TRBV9 combines with J gene TRBJ2-1; the match to TRBD2 covers 16 bases. Unmatched junction bases numbered 19, after V lost 3 bases and J lost 1 base. Germline CDR1 reads SGDLS; CDR2 reads YYNGEE. The CDR3 covers 23 residues. In DNA form, the CDR3 reads TGTGCCAGCAGCGCGGTCTTAGGGACTAGCGGGGGGGCCAAGGGTAAATCCTACAATGAGCAGTTCTTC. Amino acid sequence: CASSAVLGTSGGAKGKSYNEQFF.

V and J are TRBV4-3 and TRBJ2-7, with TRBD1 matching 10 bases. V trimming: 0 bases; J trimming: 5 bases; junction bases outside the gene matches: 4. The germline gives CDR1 LGHNA, CDR2 YSLEER. The CDR3 extends over 15 amino acids. The chain's CDR3 is CASSQEEGTGDEQYF. CDR3 in DNA: TGCGCCAGCAGCCAAGAAGAAGGGACAGGGGACGAGCAGTACTTC.

J is TRBJ2-7 and V is TRBV4-3; 11 bases match TRBD2. V shed 4 bases and J 2 bases; nucleotides not matched to a gene: 7. Germline CDR1 is LGHNA and CDR2 is YSLEER. This CDR3 region has 16 residues. In nucleotides, the CDR3 is TGCGCCAGCAGCCTCGGGACTAGCGGAACCCCCTACGAGCAGTACTTC. Translating gives CASSLGTSGTPYEQYF.

The gene calls are TRBV2 and TRBJ1-5; 7 bases are shared with TRBD1. The germline gives CDR1 SNHLY, CDR2 FYNNEI. V shed 5 bases and J 7 bases; nucleotides not matched to a gene: 5. This CDR3 is 13 amino acids long. CDR3: CASSLDRAQPQHF. The DNA of the CDR3 is TGTGCCAGCAGTCTCGACAGGGCCCAGCCCCAGCATTTT.

The table lists this clonotype with a few counts. V is TRBV3-1 and J is TRBJ2-3, with 13 bases lining up with TRBD2. This CDR3 is built from 16 residues. Germline CDR1 LGHDT, CDR2 YNNKEL (reference sequence). After removal of 3 bases from V and 5 bases from J, the junction contained 5 bases not matched to a gene. The CDR3 DNA follows: TGTGCCAGCAGCCAGGCGGGACTAGCGGGACGAGATACGCAGTATTTT. Protein sequence: CASSQAGLAGRDTQYF.

The chain is built from TRBV4-2 and TRBJ2-5, with 7 bases identical to TRBD1. Germline V lookup: CDR1 LGHNA, CDR2 YNFKEQ. This CDR3 is built from 16 residues. V was clipped by 1 base and J by 1 base; unmatched bases: 6. CDR3 region: CASSQGGDSFQETQYF. The DNA for the CDR3 is TGTGCCAGCAGCCAAGGTGGGGACAGCTTCCAAGAGACCCAGTACTTC.

The V call is TRBV4-2, the J call TRBJ2-5; 8 positions match TRBD2. Germline trimming cut 1 base from V and 2 bases from J; bases unmatched to any gene: 6. Per the germline V gene, CDR1 is LGHNA and CDR2 is YNFKEQ. The CDR3 runs 16 residues. CDR3 region: CASSQGVLAEQETQYF. CDR3 nucleotides: TGTGCCAGCAGCCAAGGGGTACTAGCGGAACAAGAGACCCAGTACTTC.

This clonotype has at least ten counts. V gene TRBV29-1 combines with J gene TRBJ2-1; TRBD1 might be the D (8 bases). The V gene's germline CDR1 is SQVTM and CDR2 ANQGSEA. The CDR3 consists of 16 residues. The V gene lost 5 bases and the J gene lost 0 bases, with 17 bases spanning the gap. CDR3 bases: TGCAGCGTTTGGGGGGGACAGGTGAGCTCCTACAATGAGCAGTTCTTC. Its protein product is CSVWGGQVSSYNEQFF.

This clonotype was seen more than once but under ten times. V gene TRBV4-3 combines with J gene TRBJ2-1, with 11 bases lining up with TRBD2. Germline CDR1 LGHNA, CDR2 YSLEER. V shed 3 bases and J 7 bases; nucleotides not matched to a gene: 11. The CDR3 is 17 residues long. The CDR3 DNA follows: TGCGCCAGCAGCCAGGGGGGACTAGCGGCTTTCAGAAATGAGCAGTTCTTC. Its translation is CASSQGGLAAFRNEQFF.

This clonotype showed up just a few times. The chain uses TRBV28 and TRBJ1-2; D call uncertain. Germline CDR1 reads MDHEN; CDR2 reads SYDVKM. The V gene lost 4 bases and the J gene lost 6 bases, with 12 bases spanning the gap. The CDR3 runs to 13 residues. For the CDR3, the DNA is TGTGCCAGCAGTTCCCGACGACGGGATGGCTACACCTTC. It encodes CASSSRRRDGYTF.

This clonotype has a handful of counts. This rearrangement joins TRBV20-1 to TRBJ1-4, with D maybe TRBD1 (6 bases). CDR1 and CDR2 (germline): DFQATT, SNEGSKA (reference sequence). Trimming took off 5 bases at V and 8 bases at J, with 15 bases between the two ends. The CDR3 runs 13 residues. The CDR3 region is CSARGAEEEKLFF. For the CDR3, the DNA is TGCAGTGCTCGGGGGGCTGAGGAAGAAAAACTGTTTTTT.